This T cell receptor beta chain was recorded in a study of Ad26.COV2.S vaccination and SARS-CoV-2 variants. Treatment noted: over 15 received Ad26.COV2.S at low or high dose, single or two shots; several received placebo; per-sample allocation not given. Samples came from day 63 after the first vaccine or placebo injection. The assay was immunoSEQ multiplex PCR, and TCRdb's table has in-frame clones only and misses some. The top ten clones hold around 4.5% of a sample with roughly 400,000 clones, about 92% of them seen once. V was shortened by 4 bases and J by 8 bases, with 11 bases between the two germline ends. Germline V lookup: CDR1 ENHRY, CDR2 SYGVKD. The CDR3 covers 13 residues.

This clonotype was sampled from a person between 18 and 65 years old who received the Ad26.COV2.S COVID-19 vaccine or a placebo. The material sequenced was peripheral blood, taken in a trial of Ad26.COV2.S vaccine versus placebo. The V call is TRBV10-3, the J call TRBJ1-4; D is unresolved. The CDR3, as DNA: TGTGCCATCAGTGGCACGGGCAGGGAAAAACTGTTTTTT. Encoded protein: CAISGTGREKLFF.